This TCR beta chain was recorded in a study of blood T cell repertoires in COVID-19. Per the germline V gene, CDR1 is SGHNT and CDR2 is YENEEA. V shed 0 bases and J shed 3 bases, with 12 bases lying between them. The length of the CDR3 is 15 residues. Data came from immunoSEQ multiplex PCR; TCRdb stores just in-frame clones and leaves some out. The table shows about 300,000 clones, with 70% to 90% occurring only once. The chain uses TRBV11-3 and TRBJ2-7; no clear D. This TCR was sampled from a man under 40 who had recovered from COVID-19. The sequenced sample was PBMCs or T cells enriched from blood (not recorded which). The CDR3 protein is CASSLESRGLYEQYF. The DNA for the CDR3 is TGTGCCAGCAGCTTAGAATCCCGCGGCCTCTACGAGCAGTACTTC.